A single sample gave rise to the 18 T cell receptor beta chains below, sequenced in a study of blood T cell repertoires in COVID-19. Profiled with immunoSEQ multiplex PCR; TCRdb holds only in-frame clones, not every one. The sample has fewer than 350,000 clones, approximately 90% seen once. The specimen was PBMCs or T cells enriched from blood (not recorded which). The receptors derive from a woman aged 40 to 49 who had recovered from COVID-19.

J is TRBJ2-5 and V is TRBV24-1; D gene unclear. V lost 1 base, J lost 5 bases, and 7 bases lay in between. The CDR3 is made up of 13 amino acids. Germline assignment: CDR1 KGHDR and CDR2 SFDVKD. The DNA of the CDR3 is TGTGCCACCAGTGATTTCCCAGCGGAGACCCAGTACTTC. Its translation: CATSDFPAETQYF.

This clone was found many times. V usage is TRBV5-1 and J usage is TRBJ2-7, with TRBD1 identical over 8 bases. Per the germline V gene, CDR1 is SGHRS and CDR2 is YFSETQ. CDR3 length: 15 residues. The junction had 7 bases not matched to a gene; V was cut back by 3 bases and J by 2 bases. The CDR3 loop is CASSSRQGLTYEQYF. DNA of the CDR3: TGCGCCAGCAGCTCTAGACAGGGGTTAACCTACGAGCAGTACTTC.

This chain connects TRBV2 to TRBJ2-1; TRBD2 matches 11 bases. V dropped 6 bases and J dropped 8; count of bases not matched to a gene: 9. The CDR3 is 15 residues long. Germline lookup yields CDR1 SNHLY and CDR2 FYNNEI. CDR3 in DNA: TGTGCCAGCAGGCTCACTAGCGGGAGTACCGATGAGCAGTTCTTC. Its protein is CASRLTSGSTDEQFF. The entire variable domain, with the rest obtained from reference TRBV2 and TRBJ2-1, is as follows: EPEVTQTPSHQVTQMGQEVILRCVPISNHLYFYWYRQILGQKVEFLVSFYNNEISEKSEIFDDQFSVERPDGSNFTLKIRSTKLEDSAMYFCASRLTSGSTDEQFFGPGTRLTVL.

The genes are TRBV5-4 and TRBJ2-2; D ambiguous. Germline CDR1 is SGHNT and CDR2 is YYREEE (reference sequence). This CDR3 has 14 amino acids. V gave up 1 base and J gave up 6 bases, with 10 bases separating them. The CDR3 nucleotides are TGTGCCAGCAGCTTGTTCGGTCCGGCCGGGGAGCTGTTTTTT. Its protein is CASSLFGPAGELFF.

This chain links TRBV30 with TRBJ2-7; 8 bases map to TRBD2. Germline V lookup: CDR1 GTSNPN, CDR2 SVGIG (reference sequence). Trimming cost V 3 bases and J 2 bases; bases outside gene matches: 6. CDR3 length equals 14 residues. This chain's CDR3 is CAWSVGAGAYEQYF. The CDR3 region has the DNA TGTGCCTGGAGCGTAGGAGCGGGAGCCTACGAGCAGTACTTC.

The chain joins TRBV9 to TRBJ2-2; 7 bases agree with TRBD2. Losses at the gene ends were 4 bases for V and 4 bases for J; bases not matched to a gene: 10. The CDR3 is made up of 16 amino acids. Per the germline V gene, CDR1 is SGDLS and CDR2 is YYNGEE. CDR3 nucleotides: TGTGCCAGCAGCCCGCGGGGAGGGCTGAGCACCGGGGAGCTGTTTTTT. Protein: CASSPRGGLSTGELFF.

Only one count was recorded for this clone. V gene TRBV19 combines with J gene TRBJ2-1, with TRBD2 matching over 7 bases. Germline V gene data show CDR1 as LNHDA and CDR2 as SQIVND (reference sequence). CDR3 length equals 17 residues. V shed 6 bases, J shed 7 bases, and the junction held 18 bases outside the gene matches. The CDR3 nucleotides are TGTGCCAGTAGGGGACCCTACCGGGACTACATAGCGAATGAGCAGTTCTTC. Its translation is CASRGPYRDYIANEQFF.

The rearrangement uses TRBV5-4 and TRBJ2-4; 8 bases line up with TRBD1. This CDR3 is built from 16 residues. J gave up 3 bases and V 4 bases, and 9 bases lay outside the gene matches. Germline V gives CDR1 SGHNT, CDR2 YYREEE (reference sequence). The CDR3 reads CASSRPGGAGKNIQYF. The DNA for the CDR3 is TGTGCCAGCAGCCGCCCAGGGGGCGCGGGCAAAAACATTCAGTACTTC.

The chain joins TRBV28 to TRBJ2-7; D might be TRBD1 (5 bases). V lost 6 bases and J lost 2, with 11 bases in between. Germline CDR1 and CDR2: MDHEN and SYDVKM. The CDR3 consists of 13 residues. The CDR3 spells CASRDSSTYEQYF. In DNA, the CDR3 is TGTGCCAGCAGAGACAGCTCGACCTACGAGCAGTACTTC.

V gene TRBV5-1 combines with J gene TRBJ2-7, with D maybe TRBD2 (5 bases). Trimming removed 4 bases from V and 3 bases from J, with 14 bases in between. CDR3 length equals 14 residues. Germline loops: CDR1 SGHRS, CDR2 YFSETQ. CDR3 loop: CASSGGLYNYEQYF. CDR3 coding DNA: TGCGCCAGCAGCGGTGGACTTTACAACTACGAGCAGTACTTC.

The V call is TRBV29-1, the J call TRBJ2-7; TRBD1 aligns across 8 bases. CDR3 length equals 13 residues. The V gene's germline CDR1 is SQVTM and CDR2 ANQGSEA. The V and J ends lost 7 bases and 3 bases, in that order; junction bases with no gene match: 8. In nucleotides, the CDR3 is TGCAGCGCCGAAGGACAGGGAGGCTACGAGCAGTACTTC. Residues: CSAEGQGGYEQYF.

This rearrangement joins TRBV3-1 (or the pseudogene TRBV3-2) to TRBJ2-2, with 7 nucleotides matching TRBD1. The junction had 11 bases not matched to a gene; V was cut back by 7 bases and J by 6 bases. Germline CDR1 LGHDT, CDR2 YNNKEL (reference sequence). The CDR3 is made up of 15 amino acids. This chain's CDR3 is CASTRGTVIAGELFF. DNA of the CDR3: TGTGCCAGCACCAGGGGGACCGTTATCGCCGGGGAGCTGTTTTTT.

This CDR3 is CASSLREADTQYF. In DNA form, the CDR3 reads TGTGCCAGCAGCCTACGGGAGGCAGATACGCAGTATTTT. This chain connects TRBV3-1 (or the pseudogene TRBV3-2) to TRBJ2-3, with 7 bases that match TRBD2. V lost 4 bases, J lost 4 bases, and 2 bases stayed unmatched. In germline, CDR1 is LGHDT, CDR2 YNNKEL (reference sequence). The CDR3 covers 13 residues.

This clone is a singleton in its sample. This chain uses TRBV7-2 with TRBJ2-5; 11 positions match TRBD2. Germline V gene data show CDR1 as SGHTA and CDR2 as FQGNSA. V lost 4 bases to trimming and J lost 4 bases; unmatched junction nucleotides: 5. The CDR3 is 15 amino acids. CDR3 bases: TGTGCCAGCAGCTACGTAGCGGGAGGGCTAGAGACCCAGTACTTC. Residues: CASSYVAGGLETQYF.

CDR3 DNA sequence: TGTGCCAGTAGGGCTAGCGGGGCGAGCTCCTACAATGAGCAGTTCTTC. It encodes CASRASGASSYNEQFF. The chain carries TRBV19 and TRBJ2-1; 9 bases fit TRBD2. CDR1 and CDR2 (germline): LNHDA, SQIVND (reference sequence). CDR3 length: 16 residues. V shed 6 bases, J shed 0 bases, and the junction held 6 bases outside the gene matches.

The J gene is TRBJ2-7, the V gene TRBV28, with TRBD2 as a possible D gene (6 bases). V was shortened by 3 bases and J by 2 bases, with 11 bases between the two germline ends. The CDR3 loop spans 14 amino acids. The germline V gene has CDR1 MDHEN and CDR2 SYDVKM. The DNA for the CDR3 is TGTGCCAGCAGTTTCGTGCGGGAACCCTACGAGCAGTACTTC. Its translation: CASSFVREPYEQYF.

Comments on this clone: The same CDR3 is also encoded by other DNA sequences in this sample. The chain uses TRBV7-2 and TRBJ2-2; 10 positions agree with TRBD2. Unmatched junction bases numbered 0, after V lost 2 bases and J lost 3 bases. This CDR3 is built from 15 residues. The germline V gene has CDR1 SGHTA and CDR2 FQGNSA. The CDR3 sequence is CASSLLAGDTGELFF. In DNA, the CDR3 is TGTGCCAGCAGCTTACTAGCGGGGGACACCGGGGAGCTGTTTTTT.

The V and J genes are TRBV5-1 and TRBJ1-1; perhaps TRBD1 as D (6 bases). V shed 3 bases and J shed 8 bases, with 8 bases lying between them. The CDR3 runs 11 residues. The germline V gene encodes CDR1 SGHRS and CDR2 YFSETQ. CDR3 nucleotide sequence: TGCGCCAGCAGCTCCGGACAGGAAGCTTTCTTT. Encoded protein: CASSSGQEAFF.